The 27 T cell receptor beta chains in this list originate from one sample, sequenced in a study of cytomegalovirus exposure and HLA in healthy donors. In the PCR, 60 Vbeta and 13 Jbeta primers were used. Measured with immunoSEQ multiplex PCR; TCRdb has only the in-frame clones, and not every one. The repertoire holds around 150,000 clones, with 60% to 80% as singletons. Sequenced input: PBMCs. These receptors all stem from a male donor in good health and CMV-seronegative.

The chain couples TRBV4-1 to TRBJ1-2; a possible D gene is TRBD1 (6 bases). Germline-derived CDR1 and CDR2 are MGHRA and YSYEKL. Trimming pared 2 bases from V and 5 bases from J, leaving 18 bases between. The CDR3 runs to 16 residues. CDR3 loop: CASSQPQGSPMYGYTF. In DNA form, the CDR3 reads TGCGCCAGCAGCCAACCGCAGGGGTCCCCTATGTATGGCTACACCTTC.

V is TRBV29-1 and J is TRBJ2-3, with D perhaps TRBD2 (5 bases). Trimming cost V 6 bases and J 5 bases, with 18 bases left between them. This CDR3 has 14 residues. Germline V lookup: CDR1 SQVTM, CDR2 ANQGSEA. CDR3 sequence reads: CSVGMPAEGDTQYF. The CDR3, as DNA: TGCAGCGTCGGGATGCCGGCGGAAGGAGATACGCAGTATTTT.

The rearrangement joins TRBV5-5 to TRBJ1-2, with D uncertain. Germline CDR1 and CDR2: SGHKS and YYEKEE (reference sequence). Trimming removed 2 bases from V and 4 bases from J, with 12 bases in between. The CDR3 sequence is 14 residues long. CDR3 region: CASSFYTDPYGYTF. CDR3 nucleotide sequence: TGTGCCAGCAGCTTTTATACAGACCCCTATGGCTACACCTTC.

The chain carries TRBV7-2 and TRBJ2-7; 9 nucleotides match TRBD2. Trimming cost V 0 bases and J 1 base; bases outside gene matches: 4. The CDR3 sequence is 16 residues long. The germline V gene has CDR1 SGHTA and CDR2 FQGNSA. This chain's CDR3 is CASSLAAGGASYEQYF. The DNA for the CDR3 is TGTGCCAGCAGCTTAGCGGCGGGGGGGGCATCCTACGAGCAGTACTTC.

The J gene is TRBJ1-3, the V gene TRBV4-2; TRBD1 is a possible D gene (6 bases). Looked up from germline, CDR1 is LGHNA and CDR2 is YNFKEQ. The ends were cut back, 1 base at V and 2 bases at J, with 9 bases in the middle. The CDR3 contains 15 residues. In DNA form, the CDR3 reads TGTGCCAGCAGCCAAGGGTCAGGGGCTGGAAACACCATATATTTT. Translated, it gives CASSQGSGAGNTIYF.

This clone showed up just once. The V and J genes are TRBV27 and TRBJ2-1; TRBD1 aligns across 7 bases. The CDR3 length is 13 residues. V was pared by 3 bases and J by 7 bases, with 3 bases of the junction left unmatched. Germline V CDR1 and CDR2: MNHEY, SMNVEV (reference sequence). CDR3 protein: CASSFVRGNEQFF. CDR3 DNA sequence: TGTGCCAGCAGTTTCGTCAGGGGGAATGAGCAGTTCTTC.

The rearrangement links TRBV27 to TRBJ2-5, with 7 nucleotides matching TRBD1. The CDR3 spans 13 residues. Germline CDR1 reads MNHEY; CDR2 reads SMNVEV (reference sequence). Trimming at V came to 5 bases and at J to 7 bases, leaving 7 bases not matched to a gene. The DNA for the CDR3 is TGTGCCAGCAGTCGACAGGGCCCCGCGACCCAGTACTTC. Translation gives CASSRQGPATQYF.

For this clone: A read error may account for a junction end that differs from germline. The chain has TRBV7-7 and TRBJ2-1, with 7 positions matching TRBD2. The germline V gene has CDR1 SSHAT and CDR2 FNYEAQ (reference sequence). The CDR3 extends over 15 amino acids. CDR3 loop: CASSLKRGAYNEQFF. The DNA for the CDR3 is TGTGCTAGCAGCTTAAAACGGGGGGCCTACAATGAGCAGTTCTTC. The entire variable domain, with the rest obtained from reference TRBV7-7 and TRBJ2-1, is as follows: GAGVSQSPRYKVTKRGQDVTLRCDPISSHATLYWYQQALGQGPEFLTYFNYEAQPDKSGLPSDRFSAERPEGSISTLTIQRTEQRDSAMYRCASSLKRGAYNEQFFGPGTRLTVL.

V usage is TRBV5-4 and J usage is TRBJ1-6, with TRBD1 identical over 8 bases. This CDR3 has 15 residues. Germline CDR1 SGHNT, CDR2 YYREEE (reference sequence). With V trimmed by 3 bases and J by 5 bases, 4 bases remained unmatched. Written as DNA, the CDR3 is TGTGCCAGCAGCTCAACAGGGGGAAATAATTCACCCCTCCACTTT. Translating it yields CASSSTGGNNSPLHF.

The sample holds a few counts of this clone. This chain joins TRBV4-2 and TRBJ2-1, with TRBD1 matching 7 bases. Germline V gives CDR1 LGHNA, CDR2 YNFKEQ. CDR3 length: 14 amino acids. V was clipped by 6 bases and J by 4 bases; unmatched bases: 6. The CDR3 sequence is CASSRRDSYNEQFF. In nucleotides, the CDR3 is TGTGCCAGCAGTCGTCGGGACAGTTACAATGAGCAGTTCTTC.

The J gene is TRBJ2-3, the V gene TRBV9; D may be TRBD2 (5 bases). The V end was cut by 3 bases, the J end by 6 bases, with 11 bases between. The CDR3 covers 13 residues. Germline V gene sequence: CDR1 SGDLS, CDR2 YYNGEE. The CDR3 loop reads CASSAGSVDTQYF. The CDR3 region has the DNA TGTGCCAGCAGCGCGGGGTCTGTGGATACGCAGTATTTT.

The V and J genes are TRBV13 and TRBJ2-2; D may be TRBD2 (5 bases). Germline V gene data show CDR1 as PRHDT and CDR2 as FYEKMQ (reference sequence). The CDR3 totals 14 residues. V was trimmed by 1 base and J by 5 bases, leaving 8 bases between them. The CDR3 here is CASSLVPGTGELFF. DNA for the CDR3: TGTGCCAGCAGCTTAGTACCGGGGACCGGGGAGCTGTTTTTT.

This chain links TRBV7-2 with TRBJ2-5, with unresolved D. With the DNA end fitting TRBJ2-7 better, the J assignment may be wrong. This CDR3 comprises 13 residues. Germline V CDR1 and CDR2: SGHTA, FQGNSA. The CDR3 loop is CASSLAITYEQYF. As DNA, the CDR3 is TGTGCCAGCAGCTTAGCGATTACCTACGAGCAGTACTTC.

This chain connects TRBV5-1 to TRBJ2-7, with D possibly matching TRBD2 (5 bases). Germline V gives CDR1 SGHRS, CDR2 YFSETQ. The V and J ends lost 4 bases and 7 bases respectively, with 12 bases between them. This CDR3 spans 12 amino acids. CDR3 protein: CASSPGIGEQYF. In nucleotides, the CDR3 is TGCGCCAGCAGCCCGGGGATAGGGGAGCAGTACTTC.

The chain carries TRBV29-1 and TRBJ2-1; a weak D match, TRBD1 (6 bases). V lost 8 bases and J 5 bases, leaving 13 bases between the germline ends. Germline CDR1 is SQVTM and CDR2 is ANQGSEA. The CDR3 sequence is 12 residues long. The CDR3 nucleotides read TGCAGCTTGAGGGGGTCCGACAATGAGCAGTTCTTC. Translation: CSLRGSDNEQFF.

The rearrangement uses TRBV28 and TRBJ1-4, with a possible D match to TRBD1 (5 bases). V was clipped by 1 base and J by 9 bases, with 12 bases between them. Germline CDR1 MDHEN, CDR2 SYDVKM. CDR3 length equals 14 residues. CDR3 bases: TGTGCCAGCAGTTTATCGGGGGGGGTAAAAAAACTGTTTTTT. It yields the protein CASSLSGGVKKLFF.

The V gene is TRBV5-1, the J gene TRBJ1-3; 7 nucleotides align to TRBD1. Per germline, CDR1 SGHRS and CDR2 YFSETQ. This CDR3 comprises 16 residues. V dropped 0 bases and J dropped 5; count of bases not matched to a gene: 8. The CDR3 sequence is CASSLAPGQRRNTIYF. The CDR3 nucleotides are TGCGCCAGCAGCTTGGCCCCGGGACAGCGTAGAAACACCATATATTTT. Full variable domain (missing parts from reference TRBV5-1 and TRBJ1-3): KAGVTQTPRYLIKTRGQQVTLSCSPISGHRSVSWYQQTPGQGLQFLFEYFSETQRNKGNFPGRFSGRQFSNSRSEMNVSTLELGDSALYLCASSLAPGQRRNTIYFGEGSWLTVV.

V usage is TRBV11-2 and J usage is TRBJ2-6, with D perhaps matching TRBD1 (6 bases). Germline V gene sequence: CDR1 SGHAT, CDR2 FQNNGV. The CDR3 runs 18 residues. V was pared by 6 bases and J by 0 bases, with 18 bases between. The CDR3 bases are TGTGCCAGCAGACCCCTCAAGACAGGCCTCTCTGGGGCCAACGTCCTGACTTTC. It translates to CASRPLKTGLSGANVLTF.

This rearrangement joins TRBV2 to TRBJ2-4, with 7 bases that match TRBD2. The CDR3 consists of 12 residues. The germline V gene encodes CDR1 SNHLY and CDR2 FYNNEI. J was trimmed by 6 bases and V by 7 bases; bases with no gene match: 3. The CDR3 DNA follows: TGTGCCAGCAACTGGGGGGGAAACATTCAGTACTTC. Translated, it gives CASNWGGNIQYF.

The chain has TRBV2 and TRBJ2-7; D remains unclear. Germline CDR1 reads SNHLY; CDR2 reads FYNNEI. The CDR3 extends over 14 amino acids. Trimming removed 2 bases at V and 3 bases at J, with 11 bases between. CDR3 amino acids: CASSETRLHYEQYF. The CDR3 bases are TGTGCCAGCAGTGAAACAAGATTACACTACGAGCAGTACTTC.

The rearrangement joins TRBV6-6 to TRBJ1-1; D not resolved. The V gene's germline CDR1 is MNHNY and CDR2 SVGAGI (reference sequence). This CDR3 region has 12 residues. Trimming took off 8 bases at V and 3 bases at J, with 10 bases between the two ends. The CDR3 protein is CASHGSYTEAFF. CDR3 sequence (DNA): TGTGCCAGCCACGGGTCGTACACTGAAGCTTTCTTT.

J is TRBJ1-1 and V is TRBV7-9; D is undetermined. Germline lookup yields CDR1 SEHNR and CDR2 FQNEAQ (reference sequence). V was shortened by 1 base and J by 7 bases, with 10 bases between the two germline ends. The CDR3 runs 13 residues. CDR3: CASSLGAPIEAFF. CDR3 in DNA: TGTGCCAGCAGCTTAGGGGCCCCAATTGAAGCTTTCTTT. The whole variable domain, remainder taken from reference TRBV7-9 and TRBJ1-1, is DTGVSQNPRHKITKRGQNVTFRCDPISEHNRLYWYRQTLGQGPEFLTYFQNEAQLEKSRLLSDRFSAERPKGSFSTLEIQRTEQGDSAMYLCASSLGAPIEAFFGQGTRLTVV.

At least ten counts were recorded for this clone. This sequence joins TRBV7-6 and TRBJ2-7, with D unclear. The CDR3 is made up of 14 amino acids. CDR1 is SGHVS, CDR2 FNYEAQ, per germline. V was pared by 0 bases and J by 2 bases, with 8 bases between. This CDR3 reads CASSLAPATYEQYF. Written as DNA, the CDR3 is TGTGCCAGCAGCTTAGCCCCAGCGACCTACGAGCAGTACTTC.

The chain has TRBV14 and TRBJ1-1; tentatively, D is TRBD1 (5 bases). V was shortened by 5 bases and J by 8 bases, with 21 bases between the two germline ends. This CDR3 region has 15 residues. The germline gives CDR1 SGHDN, CDR2 FVKESK. CDR3 bases: TGTGCCAGCAGCTTCGGGGGAGGGCTCAACGAAGAAGCTTTCTTT. The encoded protein is CASSFGGGLNEEAFF.

This clone was seen more than once but under ten times. The V call is TRBV30, the J call TRBJ2-2, with D maybe TRBD2 (5 bases). CDR1 is GTSNPN, CDR2 SVGIG, per germline (reference sequence). The CDR3 totals 14 residues. The V end was cut by 1 base, the J end by 1 base, with 7 bases between. The CDR3 coding sequence is TGTGCCTGGAGTGGGAGCGGGAACACCGGGGAGCTGTTTTTT. Amino acids: CAWSGSGNTGELFF.

This sequence joins TRBV11-2 and TRBJ2-2, with TRBD2 identical over 11 bases. CDR1 is SGHAT, CDR2 FQNNGV, per germline. The CDR3 sequence is 16 residues long. Trimming at V came to 5 bases and at J to 1 base, leaving 3 bases not matched to a gene. The CDR3 loop is CASSLTSGVNTGELFF. The CDR3 DNA is TGTGCCAGCAGCCTGACTAGCGGGGTGAACACCGGGGAGCTGTTTTTT. Full variable domain (rest looked up from reference TRBV11-2 and TRBJ2-2): EAGVAQSPRYKIIEKRQSVAFWCNPISGHATLYWYQQILGQGPKLLIQFQNNGVVDDSQLPKDRFSAERLKGVDSTLKIQPAKLEDSAVYLCASSLTSGVNTGELFFGEGSRLTVL.

V usage is TRBV27 and J usage is TRBJ2-3; 10 bases agree with TRBD2. In germline, CDR1 is MNHEY, CDR2 SMNVEV (reference sequence). With 8 bases clipped from V and 1 base from J, the junction kept 3 bases outside the gene matches. This CDR3 has 14 amino acids. CDR3 coding DNA: TGTGCCAGCGGGGGGACTAGCGGCACAGATACGCAGTATTTT. It yields the protein CASGGTSGTDTQYF.